The clone carrying this T cell receptor (beta chain) was detected only a few times. Its specificity is unknown. Systemic immunosuppression or a history of autoimmune disease excluded patients. Sampling times: baseline, cycle 4 day 1, cycle 7 day 1. The repertoire was sequenced with immunoSEQ multiplex PCR; TCRdb's copy has only in-frame clones and lacks some. This repertoire shows roughly 34,000 clones, over 65% found once; its top ten account for 12%. CDR1 is MNHNS and CDR2 is SASEGT in the germline V gene. Germline trimming cut 6 bases from V and 5 bases from J; bases unmatched to any gene: 9. The CDR3 totals 15 residues. The source of the sample is a study of OX40 agonist ivuxolimab in advanced cancers. Study context: Hepatocellular carcinoma, melanoma, renal cell or head and neck cancer affected the dose-escalation patients. Study results and limitations: At doses 0.1 to 3.0 mg/kg, CD4+ and CD8+ clones expanded.

This TCR derives from an adult with an advanced solid tumor such as melanoma, head and neck, liver or kidney cancer. The V call is TRBV6-1, the J call TRBJ2-5; 10 bases match TRBD2. The specimen was CD4+ or CD8+ T cells sorted from blood, collected in a trial of the OX40 agonist ivuxolimab. The CDR3 coding sequence is TGTGCCAGCAGACTAGCGGGAAACCCTCGGGAGACCCAGTACTTC. It specifies CASRLAGNPRETQYF.